These T cell receptor beta chains were read from a single sample in a study of PD-L1 blockade in urothelial cancer. The method was immunoSEQ multiplex PCR; TCRdb's version includes in-frame clones alone and lacks a portion of them. The sample yields around 60,000 clones, about four fifths seen once. The specimen comprised PBMCs, sampled around atezolizumab (anti-PD-L1) treatment. These TCRs come from a man aged 70-80 years with urothelial cancer. Each CDR3 is given with its conserved first and last residue.

v_call	j_call	cdr3_length	cdr3_aa
TRBV2	TRBJ2-3	17	CASTADPTSGIRDTQYF
TRBV2	TRBJ2-7	13	CASISLGAYEQYF
TRBV18	TRBJ1-2	15	CASSEGQGQDYGYTF
TRBV6-1	TRBJ2-1	15	CASSDWTSGRVEQFF
TRBV20-1	TRBJ2-5	11	CSGAVRETQYF
TRBV11-1	TRBJ2-2	15	CASSLATSLTGELFF
TRBV5-1	TRBJ1-1	15	CASSRQGPSFTEAFF
TRBV28	TRBJ2-1	15	CASSRGGTGTNEQFF
TRBV7-8	TRBJ2-7	14	CASSPDGTRYEQYF
TRBV30	TRBJ2-5	13	CAWSVPGPETQYF
TRBV5-1	TRBJ2-6	17	CASSLPLAGVGANVLTF
TRBV30	TRBJ1-2	13	CAWSVQGIYGYTF
TRBV19	TRBJ2-5	15	CASRPQTGSQETQYF
TRBV15	TRBJ1-5	15	CATSRDRGGPQPQHF
TRBV18	TRBJ1-4	12	CASSPQGEKLFF
TRBV2	TRBJ2-6	15	CASSADISGANVLTF
TRBV6-1	TRBJ2-1	14	CASSLTGPYNEQFF
TRBV6-6	TRBJ2-5	15	CASSYSTGQGETQYF
TRBV19	TRBJ2-7	14	CASSLEDRTYEQYF
TRBV29-1	TRBJ2-7	11	CSVEGGHEQYF
TRBV5-1	TRBJ2-7	14	CASSWSGHPYEQYF
TRBV28	TRBJ1-1	15	CASTLPGTANTEAFF
TRBV18	TRBJ2-4	14	CASSPSQQENIQYF
TRBV19	TRBJ1-1	14	CASKDRGRYTEAFF
TRBV30	TRBJ1-5	14	CAWTPTGGNQPQHF
TRBV5-1	TRBJ2-2	14	CASGSLQGTGELFF
TRBV11-2	TRBJ2-2	13	CASSYRGSGELFF
TRBV28	TRBJ1-5	16	CASRLGTGRSNQPQHF
TRBV28	TRBJ1-5	16	CASSPRGQGYNQPQHF
TRBV7-6	TRBJ2-7	14	CASSLGQNPYEQYF
TRBV29-1	TRBJ2-1	14	CSVVSGRGSNEQFF
TRBV30	TRBJ2-2	13	CAWSVLRGGELFF
TRBV18	TRBJ1-1	13	CASSPDRVTEAFF
TRBV2	TRBJ2-1	14	CASGRGQGGNEQFF
TRBV13	TRBJ2-7	14	CASSLIGSAYEQYF
TRBV9	TRBJ2-5	15	CASSVEWAGGETQYF
TRBV19	TRBJ2-5	14	CASSQLGTQETQYF
TRBV5-4	TRBJ2-2	17	CASSLDFSGSVTGELFF
TRBV30	TRBJ2-3	15	CAWRARDRLTDTQYF
TRBV2	TRBJ2-3	17	CASSALAGGLSTDTQYF
TRBV11-2	TRBJ2-7	14	CASSPGTGGYEQYF
TRBV5-1	TRBJ2-3	16	CASSLDAVSSTDTQYF
TRBV19	TRBJ2-1	14	CASSMTGGYNEQFF
TRBV5-1	TRBJ2-2	16	CASSWTSGSSTGELFF
TRBV19	TRBJ2-3	14	CASRRTSGTDTQYF
TRBV29-1	TRBJ2-3	15	CSVEDRAGGPDTQYF
TRBV30	TRBJ2-3	15	CAWSVRDGSADTQYF
TRBV14	TRBJ2-1	16	CASSQGSGLVQDEQFF
TRBV7-9	TRBJ1-5	14	CASSTGGVNQPQHF
TRBV19	TRBJ2-7	13	CASSPDRDYEQYF
TRBV5-1	TRBJ2-3	17	CASSLGFGGLAGDTQYF
TRBV11-1	TRBJ2-7	18	CASSLGIGGDLSSYEQYF
TRBV29-1	TRBJ1-3	14	CSVRTTGDGNTIYF
TRBV5-5	TRBJ1-1	13	CASSLASNTEAFF
TRBV7-3	TRBJ1-1	13	CASSLGQGTEAFF